The next 15 T cell receptor beta chains were all read from a single sample in a study of blood T cells in healthy people across ages. Primed by a sample-barcoded 5' primer and a J-beta primer mix, a second PCR proceeded for roughly 6 to 12 cycles. TCRdb analysed the 5' RACE reads with MiXCR anew, one entry per CDR3 protein. The sample records approximately 800,000 distinct CDR3 sequences, more than 25% being singletons. This sample was also put to use in a study of T cells of mothers and their children.

The sample taken for sequencing was blood. These receptor sequences come from a boy under 18 in good health.

The CDR3 protein is CAISPGTGDYGYTF. The CDR3 coding sequence is TGTGCCATCAGTCCCGGGACAGGCGACTATGGCTACACCTTC. The V and J genes are TRBV10-3 and TRBJ1-2; 8 nucleotides agree with TRBD1. Germline trimming cut 5 bases from V and 3 bases from J; bases unmatched to any gene: 5. Germline V gene sequence: CDR1 ENHRY, CDR2 SYGVKD. This CDR3 region has 14 residues.

The chain has TRBV6-2 or TRBV6-3 and TRBJ2-4, with a weak D call TRBD1 (5 bases). This CDR3 has 18 residues. CDR1 and CDR2 from the germline V gene are MNHEY and SVGEGT. The V gene lost 3 bases and the J gene lost 7 bases, with 25 bases spanning the gap. The CDR3 is CASSYSIREGMSWNIQYF. CDR3 DNA sequence: TGTGCCAGCAGTTATTCCATCAGGGAAGGGATGTCGTGGAACATTCAGTACTTC.

The chain couples TRBV7-9 to TRBJ1-4; D is possibly TRBD1 (5 bases). Trimming left V 5 bases short and J 4 bases short, with 11 bases between. Germline lookup yields CDR1 SEHNR and CDR2 FQNEAQ (reference sequence). This CDR3 is 14 amino acids long. The CDR3 DNA sequence: TGTGCCAGCAGCCGTGGGGGGAATAATGAAAAACTGTTTTTT. This gives the protein CASSRGGNNEKLFF.

This rearrangement joins TRBV11-1 to TRBJ2-5; 8 bases are shared with TRBD2. The DNA end favors TRBJ2-7, so the J call may be wrong. Germline-derived CDR1 and CDR2 are SGHAT and FQDESV (reference sequence). The CDR3 extends over 15 amino acids. This chain's CDR3 is CASSLPGTSSYEQYF. CDR3 coding DNA: TGTGCCAGCAGCTTGCCCGGGACTAGCTCCTACGAGCAGTACTTC.

This sequence joins TRBV7-3 and TRBJ2-5; D perhaps matches TRBD2 (6 bases). The CDR3 has 16 residues. Germline V gives CDR1 SGHTA, CDR2 FQGTGA. The germline V and J ends were trimmed by 2 bases and 5 bases, with 18 bases remaining between them. The CDR3 DNA follows: TGTGCCAGCAGCTTATGGGAGGTCGCGGGGTGGGAGACCCAGTACTTC. This codes for CASSLWEVAGWETQYF.

This chain joins TRBV7-2 and TRBJ1-2; the D is unclear. The CDR3 covers 16 residues. V was shortened by 2 bases and J by 5 bases, with 18 bases between the two germline ends. Germline V gene lookup returns CDR1 SGHTA and CDR2 FQGNSA. CDR3 in amino acids: CASSLKFRPLGYGYTF. In DNA form, the CDR3 reads TGTGCCAGCAGCTTAAAGTTCAGGCCACTAGGGTATGGCTACACCTTC.

This chain joins TRBV11-2 and TRBJ2-1, with a tentative D call TRBD1 (6 bases). Trimming pared 1 base from V and 0 bases from J, leaving 7 bases between. The CDR3 length is 15 residues. Germline lookup yields CDR1 SGHAT and CDR2 FQNNGV. The chain's CDR3 is CASSLVGASYNEQFF. CDR3 coding DNA: TGTGCCAGCAGCTTAGTGGGGGCCTCCTACAATGAGCAGTTCTTC.

The rearrangement joins TRBV25-1 to TRBJ1-2, with D unclear. The germline V and J ends were trimmed by 6 bases and 0 bases, with 17 bases remaining between them. Germline lookup yields CDR1 MGHDK and CDR2 SYGVNS. This CDR3 is 16 amino acids long. The CDR3 DNA reads as TGTGCCAGCAGGCCAAGTGGGAAAAAAGCTAACTATGGCTACACCTTC. The encoded protein is CASRPSGKKANYGYTF.

Ten or more counts support this clonotype. This rearrangement joins TRBV12-3 or TRBV12-4 to TRBJ1-6; D is unresolved. The CDR3 is 14 residues long. V was pared by 1 base and J by 4 bases, with 5 bases between. CDR3 in amino acids: CASSLGQYNSPLHF. DNA of the CDR3: TGTGCCAGCAGTTTAGGCCAGTATAATTCACCCCTCCACTTT.

This clonotype was counted many times. The rearrangement uses TRBV2 and TRBJ1-2; tentatively, D is TRBD1 (5 bases). Germline V lookup: CDR1 SNHLY, CDR2 FYNNEI. CDR3 length equals 13 residues. Trimming removed 6 bases at V and 1 base at J, with 9 bases between. Here the CDR3 DNA reads TGTGCCAGCAGCGGGGACGGTAACTATGGCTACACCTTC. It is translated as CASSGDGNYGYTF.

The chain carries TRBV4-2 and TRBJ1-6; D unresolved. CDR1 LGHNA and CDR2 YNFKEQ come from the germline V gene. V was shortened by 5 bases and J by 7 bases, with 18 bases between the two germline ends. This CDR3 spans 16 amino acids. CDR3 nucleotides: TGTGCCAGCAGCAATGGGTTCCCTTCGCGGAATTCACCCCTCCACTTT. Amino acid sequence: CASSNGFPSRNSPLHF.

The table lists this clonotype with a few counts. The chain carries TRBV5-1 and TRBJ2-1, with D perhaps given as TRBD1 or TRBD2 (6 bases each). Germline V gives CDR1 SGHRS, CDR2 YFSETQ. This CDR3 contains 16 residues. Trimming took off 3 bases at V and 4 bases at J, with 17 bases between the two ends. The CDR3 DNA follows: TGCGCCAGCAGCTCTGGGGACGGGGGCCATTACAATGAGCAGTTCTTC. It yields the protein CASSSGDGGHYNEQFF.

This chain connects TRBV19 to TRBJ1-6; TRBD1 agrees at 7 bases. The CDR3 runs 15 residues. CDR1 and CDR2 (germline): LNHDA, SQIVND (reference sequence). J gave up 6 bases and V 3 bases, and 5 bases lay outside the gene matches. The CDR3 region is CASSIGTAFNSPLHF. CDR3 sequence (DNA): TGTGCCAGTAGTATCGGGACAGCATTTAATTCACCCCTCCACTTT.

There are a few counts of this clonotype. The genes are TRBV9 and TRBJ2-7, with 7 positions matching TRBD2. The V gene's germline CDR1 is SGDLS and CDR2 YYNGEE. After removal of 4 bases from V and 2 bases from J, the junction contained 6 bases not matched to a gene. CDR3 size: 14 residues. The CDR3 loop reads CASSRGDLAYEQYF. CDR3 coding DNA: TGTGCCAGCAGCCGGGGGGACCTAGCCTACGAGCAGTACTTC.

This clonotype came up a few times. CDR3 in amino acids: CASRGSPGAFF. CDR3 nucleotides: TGTGCCAGCAGGGGCTCTCCTGGGGCTTTCTTT. The V and J genes are TRBV6-1 and TRBJ1-1; D unclear. The ends were cut back, 6 bases at V and 11 bases at J, with 13 bases in the middle. This CDR3 spans 11 amino acids. CDR1 is MNHNS, CDR2 SASEGT, per germline.